These 6 T cell receptor beta chains were sequenced from one sample in a study of blood T cell repertoires in COVID-19. Measured with immunoSEQ multiplex PCR; TCRdb has only the in-frame clones, and not every one. The sample includes approximately 90,000 clones, 80% of them seen just once. The sequenced sample was peripheral blood. The source of these receptors is a woman of 80 years or more with acute or convalescent COVID-19.

This clone was picked up one time. The CDR3 DNA reads TGTGCCAGCAGCTTGTCAGGGTACTATGGCTACACCTTC. Translation gives CASSLSGYYGYTF. The chain joins TRBV5-4 to TRBJ1-2; a possible D gene is TRBD1 (5 bases). Germline loops: CDR1 SGHNT, CDR2 YYREEE (reference sequence). The CDR3 has 13 amino acids. Deletions cut 1 base from V and 3 bases from J, with 7 bases between.

This clone was found once. This chain joins TRBV11-3 and TRBJ2-5, with 9 nucleotides matching TRBD2. The CDR3 contains 17 residues. The germline gives CDR1 SGHNT, CDR2 YENEEA. V lost 1 base, J lost 5 bases, and 11 bases stayed unmatched. The CDR3 reads CASSLGAVAGAMETQYF. The CDR3 DNA sequence: TGTGCCAGCAGCTTAGGGGCGGTAGCGGGGGCCATGGAGACCCAGTACTTC. The full variable domain, rest sourced from reference TRBV11-3 and TRBJ2-5, is EAGVVQSPRYKIIEKKQPVAFWCNPISGHNTLYWYLQNLGQGPELLIRYENEEAVDDSQLPKDRFSAERLKGVDSTLKIQPAELGDSAVYLCASSLGAVAGAMETQYFGPGTRLLVL.

The chain recombines TRBV11-2 with TRBJ2-7; no definite D call. The germline gives CDR1 SGHAT, CDR2 FQNNGV. The CDR3 covers 13 residues. V was trimmed by 3 bases and J by 1 base, leaving 7 bases between them. In nucleotides, the CDR3 is TGTGCCAGCAGCTTCCCCGTATCCTACGAGCAGTACTTC. Its protein product is CASSFPVSYEQYF. Using reference TRBV11-2 and TRBJ2-7 for the parts outside the CDR3, the full variable domain is EAGVAQSPRYKIIEKRQSVAFWCNPISGHATLYWYQQILGQGPKLLIQFQNNGVVDDSQLPKDRFSAERLKGVDSTLKIQPAKLEDSAVYLCASSFPVSYEQYFGPGTRLTVT.

The rearrangement uses TRBV5-1 and TRBJ1-3; tentatively, D is TRBD1 (6 bases). Germline CDR1 reads SGHRS; CDR2 reads YFSETQ. Trimming stripped 3 bases from V and 3 bases from J, with 10 bases between. This CDR3 is built from 14 residues. As DNA, the CDR3 is TGCGCCAGCAGCTCACAGGGTAGTGGAAACACCATATATTTT. It translates to CASSSQGSGNTIYF. Drawing the rest from reference TRBV5-1 and TRBJ1-3, the complete variable domain is KAGVTQTPRYLIKTRGQQVTLSCSPISGHRSVSWYQQTPGQGLQFLFEYFSETQRNKGNFPGRFSGRQFSNSRSEMNVSTLELGDSALYLCASSSQGSGNTIYFGEGSWLTVV.

The chain combines TRBV19 with TRBJ2-3; D gene unclear. The germline CDR1 and CDR2 sequences are LNHDA and SQIVND (reference sequence). The CDR3 spans 10 residues. V was shortened by 5 bases and J by 8 bases, with 5 bases between the two germline ends. This chain's CDR3 is CASSSGTQYF. The CDR3 DNA is TGTGCCAGTAGTTCGGGTACGCAGTATTTT.

This chain joins TRBV14 and TRBJ2-2; 10 positions match TRBD1. J lost 4 bases, V lost 4 bases, and 6 bases had no gene match. The CDR3 sequence is 16 residues long. Per the germline V gene, CDR1 is SGHDN and CDR2 is FVKESK. CDR3 amino acids: CASSPPGQGRTGELFF. The CDR3 nucleotides are TGTGCCAGCAGCCCCCCGGGACAGGGGCGCACCGGGGAGCTGTTTTTT.